The next 21 T cell receptor beta chains were all read from a single sample in a study. TCRdb reprocessed the RT-PCR reads via MiXCR and lists one record per CDR3 protein. The sample records almost 700,000 distinct CDR3 sequences, more than 13% being singletons. Specimen: memory CD4+ T cells from blood. The receptors derive from a female donor in good health, serving as a healthy control.

The gene calls are TRBV6-5 and TRBJ1-6; D gene unclear. The CDR3 covers 16 residues. Germline loops: CDR1 MNHEY, CDR2 SVGAGI. V shed 2 bases and J shed 7 bases, with 15 bases lying between them. Written as DNA, the CDR3 is TGTGCCAGCAGTTACAGGCCGAGGCTAAGAAATTCACCCCTCCACTTT. This gives the protein CASSYRPRLRNSPLHF.

This clonotype occurred a few times. The rearrangement joins TRBV6-1 to TRBJ2-5; D is possibly TRBD2 (5 bases). Trimming took 5 bases from V and 5 from J, leaving 15 bases between them. CDR3 size: 14 residues. The germline V gene has CDR1 MNHNS and CDR2 SASEGT. The CDR3 loop reads CASSRTGSMETQYF. The CDR3 DNA reads as TGTGCCAGCAGTCGGACGGGGAGCATGGAGACCCAGTACTTC.

This clonotype appeared many times. J is TRBJ1-1 and V is TRBV12-3 or TRBV12-4; D may be TRBD1 (5 bases). Trimming cost V 4 bases and J 10 bases, with 10 bases left between them. The CDR3 extends over 11 amino acids. As DNA, the CDR3 is TGTGCCAGCAGTTCCCGGACAAGAGCTTTCTTT. It translates to CASSSRTRAFF.

Ten or more counts support this clonotype. CDR3 coding DNA: TGTGCCAGCAGACCAACCGGGACTCGCTACGAGCAGTACTTC. It is translated as CASRPTGTRYEQYF. The rearrangement uses TRBV12-3 or TRBV12-4 and TRBJ2-7, with D possibly matching TRBD2 (6 bases). This CDR3 spans 14 amino acids. V was trimmed by 6 bases and J by 3 bases, leaving 15 bases between them.

In this sample, this clonotype turned up a few times. V and J are TRBV12-3 or TRBV12-4 and TRBJ1-3, with 7 bases aligning to TRBD1. With 6 bases clipped from V and 10 bases from J, the junction kept 6 bases outside the gene matches. The CDR3 has 12 amino acids. The CDR3 DNA is TGTGCCAGCAGAAAACCGACAGGGACCATATATTTT. Translation: CASRKPTGTIYF.

This clonotype was recorded a few times. CDR3 DNA: TGTGCCAGCAGTTACTCGGGGGCCTCGTACCAAGAGACCCAGTACTTC. The encoded protein is CASSYSGASYQETQYF. The genes are TRBV6-2 or TRBV6-3 and TRBJ2-5, with D tentatively TRBD1 (6 bases). V lost 0 bases and J lost 0, with 11 bases in between. The length of the CDR3 is 16 residues. Germline CDR1 is MNHEY and CDR2 is SVGEGT.

This clonotype turned up a few times. This chain uses TRBV27 with TRBJ2-2; TRBD2 matches at 9 bases. The V gene's germline CDR1 is MNHEY and CDR2 SMNVEV (reference sequence). The CDR3 has 19 amino acids. V lost 4 bases, J lost 5 bases, and 17 bases stayed unmatched. CDR3 amino acids: CASSSPGAGGPSGTGELFF. CDR3 nucleotide sequence: TGTGCCAGCAGTTCCCCCGGGGCGGGAGGGCCTTCCGGGACCGGGGAGCTGTTTTTT.

This clonotype was seen repeatedly, ten times or more. The rearrangement uses TRBV4-3 and TRBJ2-1; D unclear. The CDR3 sequence is 13 residues long. V was clipped by 5 bases and J by 8 bases, with 13 bases between them. Germline V lookup: CDR1 LGHNA, CDR2 YSLEER. CDR3 region: CASSSGLEDEQFF. DNA of the CDR3: TGCGCCAGCAGCTCGGGCCTCGAGGATGAGCAGTTCTTC.

This clonotype has only one observation. The chain uses TRBV5-1 and TRBJ2-2; TRBD2 might be the D (5 bases). The CDR3 consists of 15 residues. Germline V gene lookup returns CDR1 SGHRS and CDR2 YFSETQ. Trimming took 1 base from V and 3 from J, leaving 10 bases between them. CDR3 residues: CASSLKGVDTGELFF. The DNA for the CDR3 is TGCGCCAGCAGCTTGAAGGGAGTGGACACCGGGGAGCTGTTTTTT. The full variable domain, with the rest looked up from reference TRBV5-1 and TRBJ2-2, is KAGVTQTPRYLIKTRGQQVTLSCSPISGHRSVSWYQQTPGQGLQFLFEYFSETQRNKGNFPGRFSGRQFSNSRSEMNVSTLELGDSALYLCASSLKGVDTGELFFGEGSRLTVL.

The CDR3 bases are TGTGCCAGCTCACCAAGGGGCGCGGAGACCGGGGAGCTGTTTTTT. Translated, it gives CASSPRGAETGELFF. The chain combines TRBV18 with TRBJ2-2, with a weak D call TRBD1 (5 bases). The germline gives CDR1 KGHSH, CDR2 LQKENI. Trimming stripped 2 bases from V and 5 bases from J, with 12 bases between. The CDR3 extends over 15 amino acids. Filled out from reference TRBV18 and TRBJ2-2, the complete variable domain reads NAGVMQNPRHLVRRRGQEARLRCSPMKGHSHVYWYRQLPEEGLKFMVYLQKENIIDESGMPKERFSAEFPKEGPSILRIQQVVRGDSAAYFCASSPRGAETGELFFGEGSRLTVL.

Of note for this clonotype: Possible read error: a much larger clone is one base away. The rearrangement uses TRBV27 and TRBJ1-1, with TRBD1 identical over 9 bases. This CDR3 is 16 amino acids long. Germline V gene data show CDR1 as MNHEY and CDR2 as SMNVEV (reference sequence). CDR3 sequence: CASSTPGTGYDTKAFF. For the CDR3, the DNA is TGTGCCAGCAGTACGCCCGGGACAGGGTATGACACTAAAGCTTTCTTT.

This clonotype showed up just a few times. The chain joins TRBV20-1 to TRBJ1-5; D is unclear. The length of the CDR3 is 14 residues. Germline values: CDR1 DFQATT, CDR2 SNEGSKA (reference sequence). V gave up 0 bases and J gave up 0 bases, with 6 bases separating them. The CDR3 protein is CSAREQNSNQPQHF. The CDR3 DNA reads as TGCAGTGCTAGAGAACAGAATAGCAATCAGCCCCAGCATTTT.

This sequence joins TRBV9 and TRBJ2-7; D is perhaps TRBD1 (6 bases). The V gene lost 4 bases and the J gene lost 4 bases, with 15 bases spanning the gap. The CDR3 is 14 residues long. From germline, CDR1 is SGDLS and CDR2 YYNGEE. This CDR3 is CASSMTGQGYEQYF. The CDR3 DNA is TGTGCCAGCAGCATGACAGGCCAAGGATACGAGCAGTACTTC.

The chain employs TRBV5-1 and TRBJ2-5; the D is unclear. Germline CDR1 and CDR2: SGHRS and YFSETQ. With 0 bases removed from V and 5 bases from J, the gap between germline ends came to 14 bases. The CDR3 covers 15 residues. The CDR3 protein is CASSLGSVQGETQYF. The CDR3, as DNA: TGCGCCAGCAGCTTGGGGTCGGTCCAAGGGGAGACCCAGTACTTC.

Here the CDR3 DNA reads TGTGCCAGCAGCTTGGCCCAGAATGAAAAACTGTTTTTT. Translating it yields CASSLAQNEKLFF. V is TRBV5-5 and J is TRBJ1-4, with D hard to call. Germline V gene data show CDR1 as SGHKS and CDR2 as YYEKEE (reference sequence). This CDR3 region has 13 residues. V was shortened by 0 bases and J by 5 bases, with 5 bases between the two germline ends. The variable domain in full, with the rest retrieved from reference TRBV5-5 and TRBJ1-4, is DAGVTQSPTHLIKTRGQQVTLRCSPISGHKSVSWYQQVLGQGPQFIFQYYEKEERGRGNFPDRFSARQFPNYSSELNVNALLLGDSALYLCASSLAQNEKLFFGSGTQLSVL.

Many counts were recorded for this clonotype. The chain is built from TRBV29-1 and TRBJ2-2; TRBD2 agrees at 9 bases. The V and J ends lost 4 bases and 8 bases, in that order; junction bases with no gene match: 14. The CDR3 contains 16 residues. Germline assignment: CDR1 SQVTM and CDR2 ANQGSEA. The CDR3 here is CSVATAAGTSLGELFF. CDR3 sequence (DNA): TGCAGCGTTGCCACCGCCGCCGGGACTAGCTTGGGGGAGCTGTTTTTT.

The rearrangement uses TRBV7-3 and TRBJ2-3, with TRBD1 identical over 9 bases. Germline CDR1 and CDR2: SGHTA and FQGTGA. Germline trimming cut 5 bases from V and 3 bases from J; bases unmatched to any gene: 9. CDR3 length equals 16 residues. As DNA, the CDR3 is TGTGCCAGCAGCCCTAGGGGACAGGGTGGGACAGATACGCAGTATTTT. Protein: CASSPRGQGGTDTQYF.

This clonotype has at least ten counts. This rearrangement joins TRBV4-1 to TRBJ1-4; D unresolved. The ends were cut back, 0 bases at V and 4 bases at J, with 12 bases in the middle. CDR1 and CDR2 (germline): MGHRA, YSYEKL. This CDR3 comprises 16 residues. CDR3 protein: CASSQELFSNNEKLFF. CDR3 nucleotide sequence: TGCGCCAGCAGCCAAGAACTCTTTTCGAATAATGAAAAACTGTTTTTT.

This chain connects TRBV5-5 to TRBJ2-6, with TRBD1 matching 7 bases. Per germline, CDR1 SGHKS and CDR2 YYEKEE (reference sequence). There are 16 residues in the CDR3. Losses at the gene ends were 1 base for V and 2 bases for J; bases not matched to a gene: 3. This chain's CDR3 is CASSLPGGPGANVLTF. The CDR3 DNA reads as TGTGCCAGCAGCTTGCCAGGGGGTCCTGGGGCCAACGTCCTGACTTTC. Supplemented by reference TRBV5-5 and TRBJ2-6, the full variable domain reads DAGVTQSPTHLIKTRGQQVTLRCSPISGHKSVSWYQQVLGQGPQFIFQYYEKEERGRGNFPDRFSARQFPNYSSELNVNALLLGDSALYLCASSLPGGPGANVLTFGAGSRLTVL.

This clonotype was observed at least ten times. V usage is TRBV7-2 and J usage is TRBJ2-5, with TRBD1 as a possible D gene (6 bases). The CDR3 has 13 residues. Germline CDR1 and CDR2: SGHTA and FQGNSA. The V end was cut by 6 bases, the J end by 4 bases, with 12 bases between. The CDR3 sequence is CASRLQGRETQYF. CDR3 DNA sequence: TGTGCCAGCAGATTACAGGGTCGAGAGACCCAGTACTTC.

This clonotype showed up many times. This sequence joins TRBV12-3 or TRBV12-4 and TRBJ1-1; maybe TRBD1 (5 bases). Trimming took 2 bases from V and 0 from J, leaving 13 bases between them. CDR3 length equals 16 residues. The CDR3 DNA reads as TGTGCCAGCAGTTTACCCTTTGGGGGGTTGAACACTGAAGCTTTCTTT. Translating gives CASSLPFGGLNTEAFF.